The present entry profiles one T cell receptor (beta chain) with its context. The antigen remains undetermined. The method was immunoSEQ multiplex PCR; TCRdb's version includes in-frame clones alone and lacks a portion of them. The sample includes around 99,000 clones, roughly nine tenths of them seen just once. The record originates from a study of T cell responses to AZD1222 COVID-19 vaccine. Study findings and constraints: Females outnumbered males among donors, who were mostly white British; clonal diversity was possibly underestimated. The number of AZD1222 recipients seropositive at baseline was only five or six. The repertoires were collected only after the peak T cell response. The study found vaccine-associated CD4 TCRs spanning spike, dominant at 160-218 and 743-854.

This sequence originates from an adult in good health. This sample comprised peripheral blood, obtained on day 0 of AZD1222 vaccination.

The CDR3 here is CASSEGVGTGNSPLHF. The CDR3 nucleotides read TGTGCCAGCAGTGAAGGGGTCGGGACAGGAAATTCACCCCTCCACTTT. The chain combines TRBV6-1 with TRBJ1-6; TRBD1 agrees at 8 bases. Looked up from germline, CDR1 is MNHNS and CDR2 is SASEGT. With 1 base clipped from V and 7 bases from J, the junction kept 6 bases outside the gene matches. This CDR3 comprises 16 residues.